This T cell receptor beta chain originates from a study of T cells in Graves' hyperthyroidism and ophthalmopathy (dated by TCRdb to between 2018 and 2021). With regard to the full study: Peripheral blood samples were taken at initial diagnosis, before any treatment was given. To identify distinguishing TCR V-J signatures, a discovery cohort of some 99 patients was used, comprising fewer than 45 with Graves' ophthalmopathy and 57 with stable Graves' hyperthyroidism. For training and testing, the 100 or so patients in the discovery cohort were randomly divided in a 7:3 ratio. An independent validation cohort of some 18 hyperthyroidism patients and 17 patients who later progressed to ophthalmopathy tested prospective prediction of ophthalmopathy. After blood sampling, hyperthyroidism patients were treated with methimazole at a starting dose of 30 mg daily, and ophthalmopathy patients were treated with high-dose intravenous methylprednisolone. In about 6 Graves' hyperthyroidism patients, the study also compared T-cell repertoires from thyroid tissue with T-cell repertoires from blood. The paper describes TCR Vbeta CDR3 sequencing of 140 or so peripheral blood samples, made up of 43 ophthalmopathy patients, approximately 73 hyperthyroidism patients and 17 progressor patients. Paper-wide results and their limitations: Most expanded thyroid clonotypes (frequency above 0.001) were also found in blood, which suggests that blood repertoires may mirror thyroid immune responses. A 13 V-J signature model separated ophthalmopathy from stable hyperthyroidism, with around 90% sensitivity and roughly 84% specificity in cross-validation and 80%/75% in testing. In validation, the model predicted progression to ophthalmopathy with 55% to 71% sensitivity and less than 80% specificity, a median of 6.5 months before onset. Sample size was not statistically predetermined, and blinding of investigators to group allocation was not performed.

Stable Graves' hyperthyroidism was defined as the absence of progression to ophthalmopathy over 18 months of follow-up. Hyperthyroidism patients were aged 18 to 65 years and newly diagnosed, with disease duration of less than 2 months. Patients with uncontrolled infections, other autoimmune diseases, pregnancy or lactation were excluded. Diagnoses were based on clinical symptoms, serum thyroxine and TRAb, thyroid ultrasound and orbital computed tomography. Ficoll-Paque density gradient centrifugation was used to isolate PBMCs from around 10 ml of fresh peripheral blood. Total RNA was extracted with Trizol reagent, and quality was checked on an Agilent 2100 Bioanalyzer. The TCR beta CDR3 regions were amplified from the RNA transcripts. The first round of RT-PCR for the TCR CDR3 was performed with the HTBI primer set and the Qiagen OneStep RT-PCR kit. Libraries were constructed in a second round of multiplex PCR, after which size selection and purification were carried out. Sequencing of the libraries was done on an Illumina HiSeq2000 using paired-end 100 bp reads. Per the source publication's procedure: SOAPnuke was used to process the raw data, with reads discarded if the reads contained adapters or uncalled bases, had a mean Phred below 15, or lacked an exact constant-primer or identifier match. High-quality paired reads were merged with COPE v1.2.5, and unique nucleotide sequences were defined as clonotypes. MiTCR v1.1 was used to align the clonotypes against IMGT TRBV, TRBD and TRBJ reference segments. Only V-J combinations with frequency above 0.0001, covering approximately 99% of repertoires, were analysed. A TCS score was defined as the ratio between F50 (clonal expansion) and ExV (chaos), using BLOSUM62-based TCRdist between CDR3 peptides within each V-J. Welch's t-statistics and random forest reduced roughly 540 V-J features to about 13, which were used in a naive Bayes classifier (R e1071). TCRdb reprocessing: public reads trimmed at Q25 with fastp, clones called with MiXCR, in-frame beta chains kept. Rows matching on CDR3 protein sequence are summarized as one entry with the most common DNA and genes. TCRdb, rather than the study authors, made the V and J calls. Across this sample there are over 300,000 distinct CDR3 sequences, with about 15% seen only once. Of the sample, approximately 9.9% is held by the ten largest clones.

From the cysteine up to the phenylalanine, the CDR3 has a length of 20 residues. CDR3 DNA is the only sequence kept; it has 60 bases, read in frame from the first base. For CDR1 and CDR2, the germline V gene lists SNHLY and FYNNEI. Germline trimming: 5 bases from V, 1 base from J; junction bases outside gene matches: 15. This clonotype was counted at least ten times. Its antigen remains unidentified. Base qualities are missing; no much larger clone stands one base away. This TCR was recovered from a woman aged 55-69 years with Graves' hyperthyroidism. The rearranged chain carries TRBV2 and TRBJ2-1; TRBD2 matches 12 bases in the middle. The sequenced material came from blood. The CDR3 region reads CASSPSSGRASIGSYNEQFF. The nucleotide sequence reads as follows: TGTGCCAGCAGTCCCTCTAGCGGGAGGGCCTCTATAGGGTCCTACAATGAGCAGTTCTTC.